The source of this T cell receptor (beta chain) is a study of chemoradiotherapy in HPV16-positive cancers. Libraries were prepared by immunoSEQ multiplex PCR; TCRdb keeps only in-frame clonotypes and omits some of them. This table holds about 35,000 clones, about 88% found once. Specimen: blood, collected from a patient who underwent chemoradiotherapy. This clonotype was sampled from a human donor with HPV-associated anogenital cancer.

The CDR3 region is CASSPRGQDFYGYTF. The CDR3 DNA reads as TGTGCCAGCTCACCACGGGGACAGGACTTCTATGGCTACACCTTC. The chain links TRBV18 to TRBJ1-2; TRBD1 matches 8 bases. From germline, CDR1 is KGHSH and CDR2 LQKENI. After removal of 1 base from V and 4 bases from J, the junction contained 5 bases not matched to a gene. The CDR3 length is 15 residues.